Each of the 2 T cell receptor beta chains below was sequenced from the same sample in a study of blood T cell repertoires in COVID-19. TCRdb's copy holds only in-frame clones and misses some; the assay was immunoSEQ multiplex PCR. In the table there are tens of thousands of clones, 89% of which are singletons. The sample was peripheral blood. All receptors derive from a woman aged 70 to 79 with active COVID-19.

The J gene is TRBJ2-7, the V gene TRBV7-2; 9 nucleotides agree with TRBD1. Germline V gives CDR1 SGHTA, CDR2 FQGNSA. Germline trimming cut 4 bases from V and 5 bases from J; bases unmatched to any gene: 6. The CDR3 contains 14 residues. The CDR3 region has the DNA TGTGCCAGCAGCTCCCCGGGACAGGGCCACGAGCAGTACTTC. Amino acid sequence: CASSSPGQGHEQYF.

This clone was detected a few times. The chain recombines TRBV19 with TRBJ1-5; 9 bases line up with TRBD1. Germline trimming cut 6 bases from V and 6 bases from J; bases unmatched to any gene: 6. This CDR3 is built from 14 residues. In germline, CDR1 is LNHDA, CDR2 SQIVND (reference sequence). CDR3 sequence: CASSAGTGSQPQHF. Written as DNA, the CDR3 is TGTGCCAGTAGCGCCGGGACAGGGAGTCAGCCCCAGCATTTT.